The T cell receptor beta chain under discussion was sequenced for a study of blood T cell repertoires in COVID-19. Study context: Nucleic acid was either cDNA or gDNA, and it came from T cells, B-cell-depleted T cells, or PBMCs.

Authors' methods: Using reference gene primer amplification, nucleated cell counts were estimated. TCRdb's copy holds only in-frame clones and misses some; the assay was immunoSEQ multiplex PCR. The V and J calls and clone size are taken from that table; D and trimming were inferred from the DNA. The sample lists 200,000 to 300,000 clones, over 70% occurring once. The sequence was obtained from a woman older than 75 with acute or convalescent COVID-19. Sequenced sample: peripheral blood.

This chain's CDR3 is CASSKVDGTAICPQETQYF. Written as DNA, the CDR3 is TGTGCCAGCAGCAAAGTAGATGGGACAGCCATCTGCCCACAAGAGACCCAGTACTTC. The chain links TRBV21-1 to TRBJ2-5; the D call TRBD1 from the table was never checked on the DNA. TRBV21-1 is a documented pseudogene. The CDR3 contains 19 residues.